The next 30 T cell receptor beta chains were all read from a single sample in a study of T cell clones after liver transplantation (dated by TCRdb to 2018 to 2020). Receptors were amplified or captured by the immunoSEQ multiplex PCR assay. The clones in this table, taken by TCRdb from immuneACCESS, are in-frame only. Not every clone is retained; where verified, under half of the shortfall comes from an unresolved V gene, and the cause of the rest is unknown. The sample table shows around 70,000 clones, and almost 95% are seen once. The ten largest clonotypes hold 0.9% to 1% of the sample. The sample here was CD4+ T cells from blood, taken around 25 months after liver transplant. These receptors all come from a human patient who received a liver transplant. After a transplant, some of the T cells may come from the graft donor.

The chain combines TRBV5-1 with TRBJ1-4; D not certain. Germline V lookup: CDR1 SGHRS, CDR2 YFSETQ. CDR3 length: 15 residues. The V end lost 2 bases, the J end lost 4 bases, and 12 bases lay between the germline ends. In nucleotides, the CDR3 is TGCGCCAGCAGCTTTAGCGGCATGGGTAATGAAAAACTGTTTTTT. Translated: CASSFSGMGNEKLFF.

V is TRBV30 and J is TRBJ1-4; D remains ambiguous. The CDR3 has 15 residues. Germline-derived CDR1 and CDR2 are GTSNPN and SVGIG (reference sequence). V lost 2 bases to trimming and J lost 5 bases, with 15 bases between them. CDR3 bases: TGTGCCTGGAGTTGGAGACCACCCCCAAATGAAAAACTGTTTTTT. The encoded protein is CAWSWRPPPNEKLFF. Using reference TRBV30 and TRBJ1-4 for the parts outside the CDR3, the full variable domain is SQTIHQWPATLVQPVGSPLSLECTVEGTSNPNLYWYRQAAGRGLQLLFYSVGIGQISSEVPQNLSASRPQDRQFILSSKKLLLSDSGFYLCAWSWRPPPNEKLFFGSGTQLSVL.

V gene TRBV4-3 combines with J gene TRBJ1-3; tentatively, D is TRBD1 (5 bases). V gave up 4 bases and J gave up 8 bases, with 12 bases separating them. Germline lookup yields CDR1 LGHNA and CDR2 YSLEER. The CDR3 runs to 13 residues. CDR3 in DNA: TGCGCCAGCAGCCCGGGACTGCGAGACACCATATATTTT. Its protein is CASSPGLRDTIYF.

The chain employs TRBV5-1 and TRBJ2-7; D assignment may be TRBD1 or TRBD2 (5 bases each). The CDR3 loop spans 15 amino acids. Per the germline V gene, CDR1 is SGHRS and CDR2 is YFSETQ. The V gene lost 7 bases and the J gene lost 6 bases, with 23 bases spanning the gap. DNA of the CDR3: TGCGCCAGCTCCAGCGACGGGACCCTCCTCTCCGAGCAGTACTTC. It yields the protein CASSSDGTLLSEQYF.

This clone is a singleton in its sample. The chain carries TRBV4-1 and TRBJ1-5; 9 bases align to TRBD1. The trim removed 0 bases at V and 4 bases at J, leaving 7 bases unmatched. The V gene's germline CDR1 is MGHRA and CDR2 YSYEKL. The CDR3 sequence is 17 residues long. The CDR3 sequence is CASSQEIGTGQNQPQHF. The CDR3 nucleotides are TGCGCCAGCAGCCAAGAGATTGGGACAGGGCAAAATCAGCCCCAGCATTTT.

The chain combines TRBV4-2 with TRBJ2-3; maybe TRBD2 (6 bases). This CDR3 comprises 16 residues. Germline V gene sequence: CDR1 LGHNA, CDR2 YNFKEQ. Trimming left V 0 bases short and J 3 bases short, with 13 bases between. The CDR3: CASSQEGGRGTDTQYF. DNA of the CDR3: TGTGCCAGCAGCCAAGAAGGAGGGAGAGGAACAGATACGCAGTATTTT.

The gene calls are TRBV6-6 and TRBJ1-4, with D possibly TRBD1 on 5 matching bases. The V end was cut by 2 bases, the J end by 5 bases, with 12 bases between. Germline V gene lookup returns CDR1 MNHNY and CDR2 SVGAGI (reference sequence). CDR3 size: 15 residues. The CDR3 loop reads CASSYADSRNEKLFF. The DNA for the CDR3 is TGTGCCAGCAGTTACGCAGACAGTAGGAATGAAAAACTGTTTTTT.

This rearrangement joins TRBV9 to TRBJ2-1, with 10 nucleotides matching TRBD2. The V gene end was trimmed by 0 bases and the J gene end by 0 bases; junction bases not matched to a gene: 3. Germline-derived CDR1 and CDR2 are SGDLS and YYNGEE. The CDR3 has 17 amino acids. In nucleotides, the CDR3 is TGTGCCAGCAGCGTAGAGCCTAGCGGGAGCTCCTACAATGAGCAGTTCTTC. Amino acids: CASSVEPSGSSYNEQFF.

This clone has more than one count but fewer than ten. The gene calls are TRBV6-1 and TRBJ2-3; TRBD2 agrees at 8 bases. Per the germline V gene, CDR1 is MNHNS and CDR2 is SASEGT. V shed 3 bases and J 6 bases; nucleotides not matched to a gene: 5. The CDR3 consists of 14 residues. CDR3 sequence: CASSDYGRGDTQYF. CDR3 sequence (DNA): TGTGCCAGCAGTGACTACGGGAGGGGGGATACGCAGTATTTT.

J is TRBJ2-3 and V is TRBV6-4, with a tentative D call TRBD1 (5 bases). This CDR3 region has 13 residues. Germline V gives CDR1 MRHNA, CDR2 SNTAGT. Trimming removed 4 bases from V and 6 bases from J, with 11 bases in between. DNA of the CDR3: TGTGCCAGCAGTGGCCAGCCAGGGGATACGCAGTATTTT. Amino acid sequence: CASSGQPGDTQYF.

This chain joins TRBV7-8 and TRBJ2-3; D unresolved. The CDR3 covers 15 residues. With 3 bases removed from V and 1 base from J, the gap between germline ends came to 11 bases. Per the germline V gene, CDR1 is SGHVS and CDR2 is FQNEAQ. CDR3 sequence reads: CASSFPSQGTDTQYF. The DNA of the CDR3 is TGTGCCAGCAGCTTCCCAAGCCAGGGCACAGATACGCAGTATTTT.

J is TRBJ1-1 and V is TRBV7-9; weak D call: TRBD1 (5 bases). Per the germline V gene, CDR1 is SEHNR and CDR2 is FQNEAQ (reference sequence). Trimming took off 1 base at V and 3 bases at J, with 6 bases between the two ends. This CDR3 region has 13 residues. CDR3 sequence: CASSLGGDTEAFF. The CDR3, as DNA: TGTGCCAGCAGCTTAGGAGGGGACACTGAAGCTTTCTTT.

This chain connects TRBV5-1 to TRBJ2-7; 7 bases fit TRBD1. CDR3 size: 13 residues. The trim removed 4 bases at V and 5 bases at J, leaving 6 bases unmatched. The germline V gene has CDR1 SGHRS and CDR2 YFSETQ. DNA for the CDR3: TGCGCCAGCAGCCTCGGGACAGACAACGAGCAGTACTTC. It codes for CASSLGTDNEQYF.

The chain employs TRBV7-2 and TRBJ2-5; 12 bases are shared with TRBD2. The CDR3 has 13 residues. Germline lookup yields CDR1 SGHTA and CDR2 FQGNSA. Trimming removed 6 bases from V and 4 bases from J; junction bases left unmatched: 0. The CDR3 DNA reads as TGTGCCAGCAGACTAGCGGGAGGAGAGACCCAGTACTTC. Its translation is CASRLAGGETQYF. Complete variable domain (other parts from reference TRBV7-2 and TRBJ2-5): GAGVSQSPSNKVTEKGKDVELRCDPISGHTALYWYRQSLGQGLEFLIYFQGNSAPDKSGLPSDRFSAERTGGSVSTLTIQRTQQEDSAVYLCASRLAGGETQYFGPGTRLLVL.

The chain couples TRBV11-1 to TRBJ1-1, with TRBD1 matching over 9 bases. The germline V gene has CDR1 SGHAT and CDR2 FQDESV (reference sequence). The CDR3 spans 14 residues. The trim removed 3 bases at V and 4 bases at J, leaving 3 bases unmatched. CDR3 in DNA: TGTGCCAGCAGCTTGGGACAGGGTGGCACTGAAGCTTTCTTT. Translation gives CASSLGQGGTEAFF.

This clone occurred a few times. The chain's CDR3 is CASTQREGSTDTQYF. The CDR3 region has the DNA TGCGCCAGCACTCAGCGGGAGGGTAGCACAGATACGCAGTATTTT. This chain uses TRBV10-2 with TRBJ2-3, with TRBD2 matching 10 bases. The V segment lost 7 bases and the J segment 0 bases; nucleotides outside the gene matches: 4. This CDR3 has 15 amino acids. Germline V CDR1 and CDR2: WSHSY, SAAADI.

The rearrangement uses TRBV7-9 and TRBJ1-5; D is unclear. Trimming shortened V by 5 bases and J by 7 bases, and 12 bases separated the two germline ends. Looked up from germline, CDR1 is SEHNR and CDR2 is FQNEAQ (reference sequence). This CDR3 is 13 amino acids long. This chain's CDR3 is CASSKTVGQPQHF. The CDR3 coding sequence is TGTGCCAGCAGCAAGACGGTAGGGCAGCCCCAGCATTTT.

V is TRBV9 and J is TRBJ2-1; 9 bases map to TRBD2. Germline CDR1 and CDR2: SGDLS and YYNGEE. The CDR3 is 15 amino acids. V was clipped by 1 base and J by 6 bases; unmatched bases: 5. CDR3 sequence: CASSVQGGRANEQFF. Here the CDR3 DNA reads TGTGCCAGCAGCGTACAAGGCGGGAGGGCCAATGAGCAGTTCTTC.

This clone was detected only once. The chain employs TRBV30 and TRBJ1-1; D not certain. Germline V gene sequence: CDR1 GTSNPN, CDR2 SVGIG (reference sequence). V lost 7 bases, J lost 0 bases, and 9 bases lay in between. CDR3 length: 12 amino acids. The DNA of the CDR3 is TGTGCCTCGACACGGATGAACACTGAAGCTTTCTTT. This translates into CASTRMNTEAFF.

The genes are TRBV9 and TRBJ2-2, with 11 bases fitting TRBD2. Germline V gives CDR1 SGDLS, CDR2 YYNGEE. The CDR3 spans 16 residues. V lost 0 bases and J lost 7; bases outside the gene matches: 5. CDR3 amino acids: CASSVGLAGGNGELFF. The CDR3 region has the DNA TGTGCCAGCAGCGTAGGCCTAGCGGGAGGTAACGGGGAGCTGTTTTTT.

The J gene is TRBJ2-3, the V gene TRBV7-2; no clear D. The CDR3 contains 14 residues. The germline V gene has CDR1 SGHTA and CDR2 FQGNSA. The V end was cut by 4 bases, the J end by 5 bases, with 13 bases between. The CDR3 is CASSSIAPGDTQYF. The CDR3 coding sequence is TGTGCCAGCAGCTCCATAGCCCCCGGAGATACGCAGTATTTT.

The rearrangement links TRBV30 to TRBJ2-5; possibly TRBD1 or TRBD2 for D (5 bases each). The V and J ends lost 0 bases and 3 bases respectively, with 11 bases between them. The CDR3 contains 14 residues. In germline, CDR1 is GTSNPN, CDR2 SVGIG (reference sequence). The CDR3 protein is CAWSVRWGKETQYF. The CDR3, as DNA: TGTGCCTGGAGTGTACGGTGGGGGAAAGAGACCCAGTACTTC. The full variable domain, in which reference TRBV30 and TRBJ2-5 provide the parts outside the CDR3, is SQTIHQWPATLVQPVGSPLSLECTVEGTSNPNLYWYRQAAGRGLQLLFYSVGIGQISSEVPQNLSASRPQDRQFILSSKKLLLSDSGFYLCAWSVRWGKETQYFGPGTRLLVL.

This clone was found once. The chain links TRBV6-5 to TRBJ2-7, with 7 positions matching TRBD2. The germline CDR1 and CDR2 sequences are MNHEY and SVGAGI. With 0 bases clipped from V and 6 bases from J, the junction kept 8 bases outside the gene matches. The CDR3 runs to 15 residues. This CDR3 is CASSYSWGRALEQYF. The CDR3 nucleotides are TGTGCCAGCAGTTACTCATGGGGGAGGGCCCTCGAGCAGTACTTC.

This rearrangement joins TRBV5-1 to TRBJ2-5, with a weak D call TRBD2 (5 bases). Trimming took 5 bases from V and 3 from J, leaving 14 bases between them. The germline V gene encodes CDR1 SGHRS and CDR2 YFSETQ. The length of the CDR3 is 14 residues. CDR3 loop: CASSGLSVEETQYF. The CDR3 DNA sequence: TGCGCCAGCAGTGGACTCTCAGTTGAAGAGACCCAGTACTTC.

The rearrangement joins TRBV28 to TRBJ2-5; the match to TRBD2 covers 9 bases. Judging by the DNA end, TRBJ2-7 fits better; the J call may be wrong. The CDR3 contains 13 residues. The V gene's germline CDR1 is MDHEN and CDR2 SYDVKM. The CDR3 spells CASTPSGNNEQYF. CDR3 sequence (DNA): TGTGCCAGCACGCCTAGCGGGAACAACGAGCAGTACTTC.

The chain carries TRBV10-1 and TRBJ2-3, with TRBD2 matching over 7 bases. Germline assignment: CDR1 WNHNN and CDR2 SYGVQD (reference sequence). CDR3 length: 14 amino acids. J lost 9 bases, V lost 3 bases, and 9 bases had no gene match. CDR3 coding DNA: TGCGCCAGCAGTGATCGGCGGGAGTCACGAACGCAGTATTTT. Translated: CASSDRRESRTQYF.

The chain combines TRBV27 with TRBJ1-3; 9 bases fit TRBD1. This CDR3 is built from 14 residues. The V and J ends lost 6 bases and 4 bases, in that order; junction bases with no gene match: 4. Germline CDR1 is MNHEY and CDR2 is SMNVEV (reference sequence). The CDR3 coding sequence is TGTGCCAGCAGAAGGACAGGGGCCGGAAACACCATATATTTT. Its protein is CASRRTGAGNTIYF.

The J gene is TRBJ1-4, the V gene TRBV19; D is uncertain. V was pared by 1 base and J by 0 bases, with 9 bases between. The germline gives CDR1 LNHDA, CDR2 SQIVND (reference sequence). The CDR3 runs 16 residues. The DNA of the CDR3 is TGTGCCAGTAGTATAGGCCGTAAAACAACTAATGAAAAACTGTTTTTT. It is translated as CASSIGRKTTNEKLFF.

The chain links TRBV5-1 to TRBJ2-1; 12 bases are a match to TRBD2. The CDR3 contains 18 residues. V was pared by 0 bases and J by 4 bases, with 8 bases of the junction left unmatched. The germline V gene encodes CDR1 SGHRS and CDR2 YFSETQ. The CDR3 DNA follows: TGCGCCAGCAGCTTGGGACTAGCGGGAGTAACTTTTTACAATGAGCAGTTCTTC. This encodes CASSLGLAGVTFYNEQFF.

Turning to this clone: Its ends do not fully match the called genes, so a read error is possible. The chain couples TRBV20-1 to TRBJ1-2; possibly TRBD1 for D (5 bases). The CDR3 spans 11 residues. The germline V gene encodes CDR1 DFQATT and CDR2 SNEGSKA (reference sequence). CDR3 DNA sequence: TGCAGTGCTAGAGGCGGCAGTGAAAGGGGCTTC. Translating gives CSARGGSERGF.